This T cell receptor beta chain was sequenced for a study of OX40 agonist ivuxolimab in advanced cancers. The table came from immunoSEQ multiplex PCR; TCRdb's copy has only in-frame clones and leaves some out. This table holds 70,000 to 85,000 clones, approximately 86% found once. Unmatched junction bases numbered 11, after V lost 4 bases and J lost 2 bases. Germline CDR1 reads MGHRA; CDR2 reads YSYEKL. This CDR3 spans 16 amino acids. This rearrangement joins TRBV4-1 to TRBJ2-7, with 7 nucleotides matching TRBD1. The source is an adult with an advanced solid tumor such as melanoma, head and neck, liver or kidney cancer. Sequences were derived from CD4+ or CD8+ T cells sorted from blood, sampled in a trial of the OX40 agonist ivuxolimab. CDR3 in amino acids: CASSPPPGQVPYEQYF. CDR3 DNA sequence: TGCGCCAGCAGCCCTCCCCCCGGACAGGTACCCTACGAGCAGTACTTC.